The source of this TCR beta chain is a study of response to subunit inactivated influenza vaccine. The germline V gene has CDR1 MGHDK and CDR2 SYGVNS. The junction had 3 bases not matched to a gene; V was cut back by 8 bases and J by 1 base. The CDR3 is made up of 14 amino acids. Study conclusions and caveats: New T cells are recruited in small numbers by each seasonal influenza vaccination, according to the authors' suggestion.

Note on this clonotype: Its target is not known.

One entry per CDR3 protein results from TCRdb running MiXCR on the RT-PCR reads. The table lists approximately 230,000 distinct CDR3 sequences, more than 10% of them singletons. The chain recombines TRBV25-1 with TRBJ1-5; TRBD1 agrees at 9 bases. The TCR originated in a man over 45 who received an inactivated influenza vaccine. The starting material was non-naive T cells sorted from PBMCs, obtained roughly 2 weeks before vaccination. The CDR3: CASGGTGSNQPQHF. CDR3 coding DNA: TGTGCCAGCGGAGGGACAGGGAGCAATCAGCCCCAGCATTTT.